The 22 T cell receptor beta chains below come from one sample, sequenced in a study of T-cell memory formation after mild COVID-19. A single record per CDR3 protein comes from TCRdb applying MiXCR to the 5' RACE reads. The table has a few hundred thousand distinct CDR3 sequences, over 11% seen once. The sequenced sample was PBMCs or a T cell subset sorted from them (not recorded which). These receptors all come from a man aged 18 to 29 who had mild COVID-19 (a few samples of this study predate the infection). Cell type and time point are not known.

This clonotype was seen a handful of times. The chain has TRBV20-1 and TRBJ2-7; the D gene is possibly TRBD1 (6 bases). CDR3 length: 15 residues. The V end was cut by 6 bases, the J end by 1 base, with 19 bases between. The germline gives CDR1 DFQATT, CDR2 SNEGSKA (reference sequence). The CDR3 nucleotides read TGCAGTGCGGGCGTTGACAGGTTCACTTCCTACGAGCAGTACTTC. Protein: CSAGVDRFTSYEQYF.

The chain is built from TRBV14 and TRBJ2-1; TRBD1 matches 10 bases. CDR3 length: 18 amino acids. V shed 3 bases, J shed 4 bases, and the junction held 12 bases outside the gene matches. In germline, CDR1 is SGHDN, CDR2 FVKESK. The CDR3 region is CASSHRDRGYHSYNEQFF. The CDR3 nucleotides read TGTGCCAGCAGCCACCGGGACAGGGGATACCATTCATACAATGAGCAGTTCTTC.

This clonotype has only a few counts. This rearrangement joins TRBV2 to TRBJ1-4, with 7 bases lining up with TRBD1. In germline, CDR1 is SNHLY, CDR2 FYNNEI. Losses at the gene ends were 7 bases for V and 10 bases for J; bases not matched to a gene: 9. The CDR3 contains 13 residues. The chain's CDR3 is CASKQGGNSKLFF. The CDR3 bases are TGTGCCAGCAAGCAGGGGGGGAATTCAAAACTGTTTTTT.

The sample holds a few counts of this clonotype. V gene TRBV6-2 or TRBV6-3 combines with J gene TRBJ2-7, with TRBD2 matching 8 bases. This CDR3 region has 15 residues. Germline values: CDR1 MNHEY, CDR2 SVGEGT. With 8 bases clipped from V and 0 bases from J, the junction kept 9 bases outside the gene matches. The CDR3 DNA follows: TGTGCCAGCGTAAAGGGAGCGGGGGTCTCCTACGAGCAGTACTTC. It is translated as CASVKGAGVSYEQYF.

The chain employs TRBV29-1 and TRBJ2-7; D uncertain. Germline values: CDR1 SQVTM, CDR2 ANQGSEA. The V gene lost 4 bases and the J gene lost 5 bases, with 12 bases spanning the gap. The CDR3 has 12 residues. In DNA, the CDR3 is TGCAGCGTTGGGACGGTCCCTCACGAGCAGTACTTC. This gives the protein CSVGTVPHEQYF.

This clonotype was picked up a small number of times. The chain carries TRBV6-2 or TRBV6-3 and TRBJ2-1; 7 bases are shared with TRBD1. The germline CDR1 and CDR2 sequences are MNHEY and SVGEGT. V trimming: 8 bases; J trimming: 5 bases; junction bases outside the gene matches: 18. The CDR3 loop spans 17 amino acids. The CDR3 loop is CASVPSPGTVGNNEQFF. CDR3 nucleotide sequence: TGTGCCAGCGTTCCGAGTCCGGGGACAGTGGGGAACAATGAGCAGTTCTTC.

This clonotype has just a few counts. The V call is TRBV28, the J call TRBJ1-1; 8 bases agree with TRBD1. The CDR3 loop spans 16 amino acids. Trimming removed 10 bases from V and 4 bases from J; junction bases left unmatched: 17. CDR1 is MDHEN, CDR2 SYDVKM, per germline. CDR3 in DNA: TGTGCCACCACGCCAGAAAAAAACAGGGGGAGCACTGAAGCTTTCTTT. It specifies CATTPEKNRGSTEAFF.

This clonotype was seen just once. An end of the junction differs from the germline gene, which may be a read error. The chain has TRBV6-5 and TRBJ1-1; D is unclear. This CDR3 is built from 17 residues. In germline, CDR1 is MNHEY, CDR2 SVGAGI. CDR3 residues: CARSYSMLVSWDTEAFF. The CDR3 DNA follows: TGTGCCAGAAGTTACTCGATGTTGGTCAGTTGGGACACTGAAGCTTTCTTT.

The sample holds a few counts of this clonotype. The CDR3 nucleotides read TGTGCCAGCAGTTTAGGGGGTCCAGTTACGCAGTATTTT. Translation gives CASSLGGPVTQYF. The chain combines TRBV27 with TRBJ2-3; D is tentatively TRBD1 or TRBD2 (5 bases each). V dropped 2 bases and J dropped 8 bases, with 11 bases sitting between them. The CDR3 is made up of 13 amino acids. Germline values: CDR1 MNHEY, CDR2 SMNVEV (reference sequence).

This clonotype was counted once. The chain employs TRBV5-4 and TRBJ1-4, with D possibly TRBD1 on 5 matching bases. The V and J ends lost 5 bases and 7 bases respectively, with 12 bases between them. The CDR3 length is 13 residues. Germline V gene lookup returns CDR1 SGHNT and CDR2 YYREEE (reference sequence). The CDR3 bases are TGTGCCAGCAGACCCCAGGGAACTGAAAAACTGTTTTTT. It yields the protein CASRPQGTEKLFF.

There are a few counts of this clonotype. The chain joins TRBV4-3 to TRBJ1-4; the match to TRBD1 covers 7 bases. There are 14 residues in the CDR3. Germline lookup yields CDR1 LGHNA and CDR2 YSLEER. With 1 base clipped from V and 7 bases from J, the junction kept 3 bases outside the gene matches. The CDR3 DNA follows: TGCGCCAGCAGCCAAGGCGACAGGGCTGAAAAACTGTTTTTT. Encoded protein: CASSQGDRAEKLFF.

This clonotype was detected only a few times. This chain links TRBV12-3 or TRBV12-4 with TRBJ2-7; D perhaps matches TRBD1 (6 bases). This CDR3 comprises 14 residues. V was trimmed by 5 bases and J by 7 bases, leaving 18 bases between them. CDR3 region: CASSAPARGGEQYF. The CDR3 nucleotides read TGTGCCAGCAGTGCACCCGCCCGAGGGGGAGAGCAGTACTTC.

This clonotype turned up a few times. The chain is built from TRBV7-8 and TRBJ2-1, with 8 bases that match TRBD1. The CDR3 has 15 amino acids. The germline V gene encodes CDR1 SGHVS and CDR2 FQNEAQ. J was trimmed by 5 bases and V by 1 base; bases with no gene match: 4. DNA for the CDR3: TGTGCCAGCAGCTTAGGGACAGGGTATAACAATGAGCAGTTCTTC. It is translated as CASSLGTGYNNEQFF.

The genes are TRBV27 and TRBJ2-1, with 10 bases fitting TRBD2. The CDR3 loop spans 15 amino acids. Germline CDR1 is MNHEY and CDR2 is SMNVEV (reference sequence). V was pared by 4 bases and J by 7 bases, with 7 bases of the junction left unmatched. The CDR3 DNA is TGTGCCAGCAGTTACCGAGCGGGGGGGCGGAATGAGCAGTTCTTC. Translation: CASSYRAGGRNEQFF.

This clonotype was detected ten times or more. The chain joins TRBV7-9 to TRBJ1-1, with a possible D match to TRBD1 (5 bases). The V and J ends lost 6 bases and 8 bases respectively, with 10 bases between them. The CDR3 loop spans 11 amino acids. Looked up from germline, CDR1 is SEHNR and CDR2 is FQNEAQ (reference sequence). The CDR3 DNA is TGTGCCAGCAGGCTTAGACAGGAAGCTTTCTTT. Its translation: CASRLRQEAFF.

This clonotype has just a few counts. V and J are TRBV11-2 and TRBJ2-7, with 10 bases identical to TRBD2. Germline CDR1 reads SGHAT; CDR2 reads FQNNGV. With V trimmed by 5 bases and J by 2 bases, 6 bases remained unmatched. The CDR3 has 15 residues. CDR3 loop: CASSRLAGGPYEQYF. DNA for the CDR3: TGTGCCAGCAGCAGACTAGCGGGCGGCCCCTACGAGCAGTACTTC.

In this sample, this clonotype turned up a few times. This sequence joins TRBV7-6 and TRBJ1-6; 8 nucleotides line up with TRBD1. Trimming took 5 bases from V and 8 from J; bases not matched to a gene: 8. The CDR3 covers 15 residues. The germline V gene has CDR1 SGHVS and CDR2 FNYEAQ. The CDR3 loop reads CASSPTGGTYSPLHF. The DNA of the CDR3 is TGTGCCAGCAGCCCTACAGGGGGGACCTATTCACCCCTCCACTTT.

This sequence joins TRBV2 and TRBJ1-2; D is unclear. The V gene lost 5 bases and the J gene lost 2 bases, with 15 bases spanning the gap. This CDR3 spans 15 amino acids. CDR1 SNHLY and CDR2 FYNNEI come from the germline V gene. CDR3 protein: CASSSGPSTNYGYTF. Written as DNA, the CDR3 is TGTGCCAGCAGTTCAGGACCTTCCACAAACTATGGCTACACCTTC.

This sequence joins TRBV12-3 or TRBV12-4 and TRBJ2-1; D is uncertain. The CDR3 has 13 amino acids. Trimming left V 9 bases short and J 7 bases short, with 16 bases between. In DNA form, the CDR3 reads TGTGCCAGTGTACCGGGCCCTCGGAATGAGCAGTTCTTC. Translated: CASVPGPRNEQFF.

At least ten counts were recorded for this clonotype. The CDR3 spells CASSLIAKNIQYF. For the CDR3, the DNA is TGTGCCAGCAGTTTAATAGCCAAAAACATTCAGTACTTC. The chain uses TRBV28 and TRBJ2-4; D unclear. The CDR3 runs 13 residues. CDR1 and CDR2 from the germline V gene are MDHEN and SYDVKM. Trimming shortened V by 2 bases and J by 0 bases, and 2 bases separated the two germline ends.

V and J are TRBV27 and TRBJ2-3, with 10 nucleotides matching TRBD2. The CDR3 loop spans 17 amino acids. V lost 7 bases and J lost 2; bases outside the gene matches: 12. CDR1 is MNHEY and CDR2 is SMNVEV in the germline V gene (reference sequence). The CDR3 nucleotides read TGTGCCAGCACCAAACTCTTAGCGGGGGGCGACACAGATACGCAGTATTTT. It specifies CASTKLLAGGDTDTQYF.

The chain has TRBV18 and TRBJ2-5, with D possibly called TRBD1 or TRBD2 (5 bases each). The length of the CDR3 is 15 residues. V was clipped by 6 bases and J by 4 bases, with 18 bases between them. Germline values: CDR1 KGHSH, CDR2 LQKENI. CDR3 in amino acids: CASSLRGVARETQYF. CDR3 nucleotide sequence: TGTGCCAGCTCCCTACGAGGGGTGGCAAGAGAGACCCAGTACTTC.